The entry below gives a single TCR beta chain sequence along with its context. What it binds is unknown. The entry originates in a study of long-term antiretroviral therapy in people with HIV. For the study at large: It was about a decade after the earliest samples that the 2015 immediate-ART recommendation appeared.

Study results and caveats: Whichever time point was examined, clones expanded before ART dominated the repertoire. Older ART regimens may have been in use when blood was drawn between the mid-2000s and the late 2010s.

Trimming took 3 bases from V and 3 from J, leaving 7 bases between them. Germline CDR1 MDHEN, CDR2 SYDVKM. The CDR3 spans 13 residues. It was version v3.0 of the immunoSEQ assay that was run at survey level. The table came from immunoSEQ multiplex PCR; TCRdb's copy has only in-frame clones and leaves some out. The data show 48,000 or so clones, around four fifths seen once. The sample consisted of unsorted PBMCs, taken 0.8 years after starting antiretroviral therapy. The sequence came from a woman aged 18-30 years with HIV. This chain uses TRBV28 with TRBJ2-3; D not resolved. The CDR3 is CASSLALTDTQYF. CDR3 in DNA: TGTGCCAGCAGTTTGGCCCTAACAGATACGCAGTATTTT.